The rows below give T cell receptor beta chains drawn from one sample of a study of regulatory T cells in long-lasting Graves disease. TCRdb ran MiXCR on the multiplex PCR reads and lists one entry per CDR3 protein. This repertoire shows hundreds of thousands of distinct CDR3 sequences, around 30% found once; its top ten account for under 55%. The sequencing here drew on peripheral blood mononuclear cells (PBMCs), taken when the disease was refractory, from a patient treated with antithyroid drugs. The receptors here all came from a female donor with Graves disease. CDR3s include the opening cysteine and the closing phenylalanine or tryptophan. Rows give clone size only sometimes, using once, few, many, or a class for an expanded clone.

15	few	TRBV7-9	TRBJ2-7	CASSPRGRASYEQYF
16	NA	TRBV19	TRBJ1-2	CASSMYRGAALNGYTF
12	NA	TRBV13	TRBJ1-4	CASSFGDEKLFF
15	few	TRBV28	TRBJ1-6	CASSLDSSRSSPLHF
14	few	TRBV6-2/TRBV6-3	TRBJ2-7	CASSTPGRTYEQYF
14	few	TRBV2	TRBJ1-2	CASMADRGNYGYTF
15	many	TRBV15	TRBJ2-7	CATSRDLRTPGEQYF
16	NA	TRBV20-1	TRBJ1-6	CSARDVRDAYNSPLHF
15	NA	TRBV6-1	TRBJ1-1	CASSDGQNSITEAFF
14	few	TRBV5-1	TRBJ1-4	CASSLQTTNEKLFF
17	NA	TRBV20-1	TRBJ1-1	CSARATGTSIINTEAFF
15	NA	TRBV19	TRBJ2-6	CASSIDRAGANVLTF
14	few	TRBV27	TRBJ1-1	CASSFGPGMTEAFF
12	once	TRBV3-1	TRBJ2-7	CASSATGTEQYF
15	few	TRBV12-3/TRBV12-4	TRBJ1-2	CASSFRAPGTDGYTF
19	NA	TRBV11-2	TRBJ2-5	CASSSFGVLAGGRGETQYF
14	few	TRBV20-1	TRBJ2-7	CSASRGLAGGEQYF
13	few	TRBV6-1	TRBJ1-5	CASTPGDNQPQHF
13	NA	TRBV20-1	TRBJ1-6	CSAPGLPNSPLHF
15	NA	TRBV9	TRBJ1-6	CASSVGDSYNSPLHF
12	few	TRBV12-3/TRBV12-4	TRBJ1-2	CASSFPAEGYTF
12	NA	TRBV20-1	TRBJ2-7	CSASGDGYEQYF
17	few	TRBV10-3	TRBJ1-6	CAISDPSARSYNSPLHF
14	few	TRBV10-3	TRBJ1-2	CAISPRQDNYGYTF
16	NA	TRBV27	TRBJ2-7	CASSLFGGPSRDEQYF
15	few	TRBV9	TRBJ1-1	CASSVGPAGATEAFF
15	NA	TRBV10-2	TRBJ1-3	CASSVAANSGNTIYF
17	few	TRBV7-9	TRBJ1-5	CASSLMEGGGYNQPQHF
17	NA	TRBV6-4	TRBJ2-6	CASRPGGLRSGANVLTF
14	NA	TRBV5-1	TRBJ2-7	CASSSGQGIDEQYF
13	once	TRBV24-1	TRBJ1-2	CATKWLRDYGYTF
14	few	TRBV12-3/TRBV12-4	TRBJ1-4	CASSDRDSNEKLFF